The T cell receptor (beta chain) under discussion was sequenced for a study of graft-versus-host responses after intestinal transplantation. Some clones are missing from TCRdb's copy, which holds only in-frame ones; the method was immunoSEQ multiplex PCR. The top ten clones hold more than 0.095% of a sample with 90,000 to 150,000 clones, over 80% of them seen once. The germline V gene has CDR1 SGHVS and CDR2 FQNEAQ. CDR3 length: 15 amino acids. V was shortened by 0 bases and J by 4 bases, with 10 bases between the two germline ends. Notes on this clone: The target antigen is unknown.

The specimen comprised unstimulated CD4+ T cells sorted from spleen or lymph node cells, sampled before intestinal transplant. The chain is built from TRBV7-8 and TRBJ2-1, with D possibly TRBD1 on 6 matching bases. This receptor was identified in a human donor who received an intestinal transplant. The CDR3 DNA follows: TGTGCCAGCAGCTTAGCGCTACAGGGATACAATGAGCAGTTCTTC. Protein product: CASSLALQGYNEQFF.